This TCR beta chain comes out of a study of cytomegalovirus exposure and HLA in healthy donors. Primers included in the PCR were 60 Vbeta and 13 Jbeta primers. The data were produced by immunoSEQ multiplex PCR, yet TCRdb's version contains in-frame clones alone and is incomplete. The sample holds tens of thousands of clones; 55% to 75% are singletons and the top ten take about 12%. The CDR3 has 16 amino acids. In germline, CDR1 is LGHNA, CDR2 YNFKEQ. The V gene lost 0 bases and the J gene lost 2 bases, with 12 bases spanning the gap. The clonotype originates from a middle-aged woman in good health and CMV-seropositive. The sequenced sample was PBMCs. The V and J genes are TRBV4-2 and TRBJ2-3; tentatively, D is TRBD2 (6 bases). CDR3 sequence reads: CASSQDLGLITDTQYF. The CDR3 DNA sequence: TGTGCCAGCAGCCAAGATTTGGGACTTATCACAGATACGCAGTATTTT.